The subject of this entry is one TCR beta chain. The antigen remains unidentified. Data came from immunoSEQ multiplex PCR; TCRdb stores just in-frame clones and leaves some out. This sample yields approximately 140,000 clones, of which around nine tenths are seen a single time; roughly 3.1% belongs to the top ten. The entry originates in a study of T cell responses to AZD1222 COVID-19 vaccine. Whole-study findings and limits: Unmutated variant regions are reportedly targeted by nearly half of spike-specific TCRs. White British people made up most donors, females outnumbered males, and clonal diversity was possibly underestimated. Only a handful of AZD1222 recipients, six or seven in all, had baseline seropositivity. Distributed over spike, vaccine-associated CD4 TCRs predominated at 160-218 and 743-854.

Germline V gene lookup returns CDR1 GTSNPN and CDR2 SVGIG (reference sequence). This CDR3 spans 13 amino acids. V gave up 4 bases and J gave up 6 bases; unmatched junction bases: 7. The rearrangement links TRBV30 to TRBJ1-1; 8 bases match TRBD1. This clonotype originated in an adult who received the AZD1222 COVID-19 vaccine. The input for sequencing was peripheral blood, taken 28 days after the second AZD1222 dose. DNA for the CDR3: TGTGCCTGGACCCAGGACAGGGACCCTGAAGCTTTCTTT. Encoded protein: CAWTQDRDPEAFF.